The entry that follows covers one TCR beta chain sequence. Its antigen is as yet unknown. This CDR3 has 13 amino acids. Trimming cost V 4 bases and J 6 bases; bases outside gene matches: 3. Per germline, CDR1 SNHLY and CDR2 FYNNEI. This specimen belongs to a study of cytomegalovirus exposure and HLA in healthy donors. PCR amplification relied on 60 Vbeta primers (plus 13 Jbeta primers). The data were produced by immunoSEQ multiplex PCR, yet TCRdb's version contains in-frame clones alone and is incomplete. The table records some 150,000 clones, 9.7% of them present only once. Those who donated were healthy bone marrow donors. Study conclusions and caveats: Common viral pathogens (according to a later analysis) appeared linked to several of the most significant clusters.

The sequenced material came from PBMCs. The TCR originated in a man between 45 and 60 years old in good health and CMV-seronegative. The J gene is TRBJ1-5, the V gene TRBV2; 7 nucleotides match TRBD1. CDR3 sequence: CASSVQGGQPQHF. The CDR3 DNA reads TGTGCCAGCAGTGTCCAGGGGGGTCAGCCCCAGCATTTT.